The rows below give T cell receptor beta chains drawn from one sample of a study of T cell responses to AZD1222 COVID-19 vaccine. Using immunoSEQ multiplex PCR, the repertoire was profiled, and TCRdb retains in-frame clones only, with some absent. The repertoire includes 150,000 to 200,000 clones, about 86% of them detected once, and approximately 10% sits in the top ten. The material sequenced was peripheral blood, taken 28 days after the second AZD1222 dose. These receptors originate from an adult who received the AZD1222 COVID-19 vaccine. Each CDR3 is given with its conserved first and last residue. Each record gives: CDR3 DNA, CDR3 protein, J gene, V gene, clone size, D gene. The D gene is left open where the match is weak. A row's size may be missing; if present it is once, few, many or a size class.

TGTGCCAGCAGCTTGGGGCGAACAAACTACAATGAGCAGTTCTTC	CASSLGRTNYNEQFF	TRBJ2-1	TRBV5-4	-	-
TGTGCCAGTATCCCACGGTCAGGGGGGAATTCACCCCTCCACTTT	CASIPRSGGNSPLHF	TRBJ1-6	TRBV19	-	TRBD1
TGTGCCAGCAGCCCGGGCGCAGATACGCAGTATTTT	CASSPGADTQYF	TRBJ2-3	TRBV7-2	-	-
TGTGCCAGCACGGGACAGGGATGGCGAACTGAAGCTTTCTTT	CASTGQGWRTEAFF	TRBJ1-1	TRBV2	-	TRBD1
TGCGCCAGCAGGTCCCAAAGGGAGAGCACTGAAGCTTTCTTT	CASRSQRESTEAFF	TRBJ1-1	TRBV5-1	-	-
TGTGCCAGCAGTTACGATAACAGGGGTAGGACCGGCTACACCTTC	CASSYDNRGRTGYTF	TRBJ1-2	TRBV6-5	-	TRBD1
TGCGCCAGCAGTCACTCCTCCTCACCCCCCGCCTACGAGCAGTACTTC	CASSHSSSPPAYEQYF	TRBJ2-7	TRBV23-1	-	-
TGTGCCAGCAGCGGTAGCGGGGGGGCCCTAGATACGCAGTATTTT	CASSGSGGALDTQYF	TRBJ2-3	TRBV9	-	TRBD2
TGTGCCAGCAGCTTTAGCGGGGGGGCGGATACGCAGTATTTT	CASSFSGGADTQYF	TRBJ2-3	TRBV7-2	-	TRBD2
TGTGCCAGCAGCCACCTAGCGGGGGGCACAGATACGCAGTATTTT	CASSHLAGGTDTQYF	TRBJ2-3	TRBV4-2	few	TRBD2
TGTGCCAGCAGTACCCCCCTTCGGGCCTACGAGCAGTACTTC	CASSTPLRAYEQYF	TRBJ2-7	TRBV6-6	few	-
TGCGCCAGCAGCTATGACAGTGTTGGCATGAACACTGAAGCTTTCTTT	CASSYDSVGMNTEAFF	TRBJ1-1	TRBV5-1	once	-
TGTGCCAGCAGCGGACTAGCGGGAGATCCCAGCTCCTACAATGAGCAGTTCTTC	CASSGLAGDPSSYNEQFF	TRBJ2-1	TRBV6-2/TRBV6-3	-	TRBD2
TGCGCCAGCAGCTGGACAGATACGCAGTATTTT	CASSWTDTQYF	TRBJ2-3	TRBV5-1	-	-
TGTGCCACCAGCAGAGAGGTGTTAGGCGGAGTGAACACCGGGGAGCTGTTTTTT	CATSREVLGGVNTGELFF	TRBJ2-2	TRBV15	-	-
TGCGCCAGCATAACCAGGGACAACACTGAAGCTTTCTTT	CASITRDNTEAFF	TRBJ1-1	TRBV10-2	-	-
TGTGCCAGTAGTAAGACAGGGGGCATAGGGCAGCCCCAGCATTTT	CASSKTGGIGQPQHF	TRBJ1-5	TRBV19	-	TRBD1
TGTGCCAGCAGAGAGCGGGGGAGGTCAGATACGCAGTATTTT	CASRERGRSDTQYF	TRBJ2-3	TRBV6-5	-	TRBD2
TGTGCCAGCAGTCGTTCACAGGGGGACTATGGCTACACCTTC	CASSRSQGDYGYTF	TRBJ1-2	TRBV2	-	TRBD1
TGTGCCAGCAGCCTAGGGGGCGGACACCACAATGAGCAGTTCTTC	CASSLGGGHHNEQFF	TRBJ2-1	TRBV3-1/TRBV3-2	-	TRBD1
TGTGCCACCAGTGATCTGACCAGGGCCCATGGCTACACCTTC	CATSDLTRAHGYTF	TRBJ1-2	TRBV24-1	once	-
TGTGCCAGCAGCTTTTCCAGCAGCTCTGGAAACACCATATATTTT	CASSFSSSSGNTIYF	TRBJ1-3	TRBV7-8	-	-
TGTGCCAGCAGCGCGACAGGTTTATACGAGCAGTACTTC	CASSATGLYEQYF	TRBJ2-7	TRBV7-2	-	-
TGCGCCAGCAGCTTGGACAGCCAGGGGTACTACGAGCAGTACTTC	CASSLDSQGYYEQYF	TRBJ2-7	TRBV5-1	-	-
TGCGCCAGCAGCCAAGAAACAGGGACTGGAAACACCATATATTTT	CASSQETGTGNTIYF	TRBJ1-3	TRBV4-3	-	-
TGCGCCAGCAGCTCTGGGGCGGGGGGCTACAATGAGCAGTTCTTC	CASSSGAGGYNEQFF	TRBJ2-1	TRBV5-1	-	TRBD2
TGTGCCAGCGGGGGGAGTGTGAACACCGGGGAGCTGTTTTTT	CASGGSVNTGELFF	TRBJ2-2	TRBV28	-	-